A selection of T cell receptor beta chains follows, all from one sample in a study of shared clonotypes between healthy human individuals. Using immunoSEQ multiplex PCR, the repertoire was profiled, and TCRdb retains in-frame clones only, with some absent. Found here are around 1.9 million clones, 85% to 95% of them singletons; the top ten hold approximately 1.6%. Sequenced input: naive CD8+ T cells from PBMCs. The receptors were sampled from a man younger than 30 in good health. Some clones in this sample may be carry-over from other donors' samples. Both conserved end residues are part of each CDR3. The D gene is left open where the match is weak. Part of the rows lack a size; the others show once, few, many or a class for expanded clones.

d_gene: -; abundance: -; len: 13; v_gene: TRBV28; j_gene: TRBJ1-4; CDR3aa: CASSLLRREKLFF; CDR3nt: TGTGCCAGCAGTCTCCTGAGGCGCGAAAAACTGTTTTTT
d_gene: -; abundance: once; len: 14; v_gene: TRBV9; j_gene: TRBJ1-1; CDR3aa: CASSVLGLGSEAFF; CDR3nt: TGTGCCAGCAGCGTATTAGGGCTGGGGTCTGAAGCTTTCTTT
d_gene: -; abundance: -; len: 14; v_gene: TRBV28; j_gene: TRBJ1-6; CDR3aa: CASRKDIGFSPLHF; CDR3nt: TGTGCCAGCAGAAAGGACATCGGTTTTTCACCCCTCCACTTT
d_gene: TRBD2; abundance: -; len: 15; v_gene: TRBV27; j_gene: TRBJ2-7; CDR3aa: CASSLSPAGEYEQYF; CDR3nt: TGTGCCAGCAGTTTATCCCCAGCGGGAGAGTACGAGCAGTACTTC
d_gene: -; abundance: -; len: 13; v_gene: TRBV19; j_gene: TRBJ1-2; CDR3aa: CASSRRNNYGYTF; CDR3nt: TGTGCCAGTTCGCGTCGGAATAACTATGGCTACACCTTC
d_gene: -; abundance: -; len: 18; v_gene: TRBV29-1; j_gene: TRBJ2-5; CDR3aa: CSAPPSVLSGRGEETQYF; CDR3nt: TGCAGCGCCCCCCCTTCGGTGCTCTCGGGCAGGGGGGAAGAGACCCAGTACTTC
d_gene: -; abundance: once; len: 15; v_gene: TRBV27; j_gene: TRBJ2-1; CDR3aa: CASSLNPLAYNEQFF; CDR3nt: TGTGCCAGCAGTTTAAACCCCCTAGCCTACAATGAGCAGTTCTTC
d_gene: -; abundance: -; len: 13; v_gene: TRBV29-1; j_gene: TRBJ2-7; CDR3aa: CSVLRDGSYEQYF; CDR3nt: TGCAGCGTCCTCCGGGACGGTTCCTACGAGCAGTACTTC
d_gene: -; abundance: -; len: 14; v_gene: TRBV27; j_gene: TRBJ1-2; CDR3aa: CASSSPMAPYGYTF; CDR3nt: TGTGCCAGCAGTTCCCCAATGGCACCGTATGGCTACACCTTC
d_gene: TRBD2; abundance: -; len: 15; v_gene: TRBV5-4; j_gene: TRBJ2-7; CDR3aa: CATAGSGRDPYEQYF; CDR3nt: TGTGCCACCGCCGGGAGCGGGAGGGATCCCTACGAGCAGTACTTC
d_gene: TRBD2; abundance: -; len: 15; v_gene: TRBV5-4; j_gene: TRBJ2-1; CDR3aa: CASSPWTSTYNEQFF; CDR3nt: TGTGCCAGCAGCCCGTGGACTAGCACGTACAATGAGCAGTTCTTC
d_gene: -; abundance: -; len: 16; v_gene: TRBV6-6; j_gene: TRBJ2-7; CDR3aa: CASSPRRAPTVYEQYF; CDR3nt: TGTGCCAGCAGCCCTCGGAGAGCGCCTACGGTATACGAGCAGTACTTC
d_gene: -; abundance: -; len: 14; v_gene: TRBV28; j_gene: TRBJ2-5; CDR3aa: CASRLAGPKETQYF; CDR3nt: TGTGCCAGCAGGCTGGCGGGGCCGAAAGAGACCCAGTACTTC
d_gene: -; abundance: -; len: 14; v_gene: TRBV6-5; j_gene: TRBJ1-1; CDR3aa: CASSYWSSAAEAFF; CDR3nt: TGTGCCAGCAGTTACTGGTCCTCAGCGGCTGAAGCTTTCTTT
d_gene: TRBD2; abundance: -; len: 15; v_gene: TRBV10-2; j_gene: TRBJ2-7; CDR3aa: CATKSSGRAVYEQYF; CDR3nt: TGCGCCACCAAGTCCAGCGGGAGAGCGGTTTACGAGCAGTACTTC
d_gene: -; abundance: -; len: 16; v_gene: TRBV14; j_gene: TRBJ2-7; CDR3aa: CASSQLPGSLSNEQYF; CDR3nt: TGTGCCAGCAGCCAACTTCCAGGGAGTCTTTCAAACGAGCAGTACTTC
d_gene: TRBD1; abundance: -; len: 13; v_gene: TRBV30; j_gene: TRBJ2-1; CDR3aa: CAFPTGWDNEQFF; CDR3nt: TGTGCCTTCCCGACAGGGTGGGACAATGAGCAGTTCTTC
d_gene: -; abundance: -; len: 14; v_gene: TRBV27; j_gene: TRBJ2-3; CDR3aa: CASSLRTVTDTQYF; CDR3nt: TGTGCCAGCAGTCTCCGGACAGTTACAGATACGCAGTATTTT
d_gene: TRBD2; abundance: -; len: 14; v_gene: TRBV6-1; j_gene: TRBJ2-7; CDR3aa: CASSVAGGHYEQYF; CDR3nt: TGTGCCAGCAGTGTAGCGGGAGGACACTACGAGCAGTACTTC
d_gene: TRBD2; abundance: -; len: 15; v_gene: TRBV9; j_gene: TRBJ2-3; CDR3aa: CASSVGWREGNTQYF; CDR3nt: TGTGCCAGCAGCGTAGGTTGGCGGGAGGGAAATACGCAGTATTTT
d_gene: -; abundance: -; len: 15; v_gene: TRBV7-9; j_gene: TRBJ2-3; CDR3aa: CASSLATLQTDTQYF; CDR3nt: TGTGCCAGCAGCTTAGCTACATTGCAGACAGATACGCAGTATTTT
d_gene: -; abundance: -; len: 14; v_gene: TRBV30; j_gene: TRBJ2-7; CDR3aa: CAWTNTRGFYEQYF; CDR3nt: TGTGCCTGGACCAATACGAGGGGGTTCTACGAGCAGTACTTC
d_gene: TRBD1; abundance: -; len: 15; v_gene: TRBV6-5; j_gene: TRBJ2-7; CDR3aa: CASSSSGTGPYEQYF; CDR3nt: TGTGCCAGCAGCTCATCCGGGACAGGACCCTACGAGCAGTACTTC
d_gene: -; abundance: -; len: 16; v_gene: TRBV27; j_gene: TRBJ2-7; CDR3aa: CASSPFWSAPLREQYF; CDR3nt: TGTGCCAGCAGCCCGTTTTGGTCGGCACCATTAAGGGAGCAGTACTTC
d_gene: TRBD1; abundance: once; len: 14; v_gene: TRBV27; j_gene: TRBJ1-4; CDR3aa: CASSYRDRAEKLFF; CDR3nt: TGTGCCAGCAGTTACCGGGACAGGGCTGAAAAACTGTTTTTT
d_gene: -; abundance: -; len: 14; v_gene: TRBV27; j_gene: TRBJ2-6; CDR3aa: CASSPRSGANVLTF; CDR3nt: TGTGCCAGCAGTCCTAGATCTGGGGCCAACGTCCTGACTTTC
d_gene: -; abundance: -; len: 17; v_gene: TRBV11-1; j_gene: TRBJ2-5; CDR3aa: CASSLKGTLRGSETQYF; CDR3nt: TGTGCCAGCAGCTTAAAGGGGACTCTAAGGGGGTCAGAGACCCAGTACTTC
d_gene: -; abundance: once; len: 15; v_gene: TRBV6-1; j_gene: TRBJ2-7; CDR3aa: CASSVTGTAGYEQYF; CDR3nt: TGTGCCAGCAGTGTAACCGGGACGGCTGGGTACGAGCAGTACTTC
d_gene: TRBD2; abundance: -; len: 15; v_gene: TRBV5-1; j_gene: TRBJ2-1; CDR3aa: CASWETSGSIYEQFF; CDR3nt: TGCGCCAGCTGGGAGACTAGCGGGAGCATTTATGAGCAGTTCTTC
d_gene: -; abundance: -; len: 13; v_gene: TRBV14; j_gene: TRBJ2-7; CDR3aa: CASSQVGSYEQYF; CDR3nt: TGTGCCAGCAGCCAAGTTGGCAGCTACGAGCAGTACTTC
d_gene: -; abundance: -; len: 18; v_gene: TRBV7-9; j_gene: TRBJ1-1; CDR3aa: CASSFLLDSLIPNTEAFF; CDR3nt: TGTGCCAGCAGCTTTTTATTGGACAGCCTTATCCCGAACACTGAAGCTTTCTTT
d_gene: TRBD2; abundance: once; len: 14; v_gene: TRBV9; j_gene: TRBJ2-7; CDR3aa: CASSEGLASYEQYF; CDR3nt: TGTGCCAGCAGCGAGGGACTAGCGTCCTACGAGCAGTACTTC
d_gene: TRBD1; abundance: -; len: 16; v_gene: TRBV11-2; j_gene: TRBJ1-4; CDR3aa: CASSLVAGGGNEKLFF; CDR3nt: TGTGCCAGCAGCTTAGTGGCAGGGGGCGGGAATGAAAAACTGTTTTTT
d_gene: TRBD1; abundance: few; len: 14; v_gene: TRBV27; j_gene: TRBJ2-2; CDR3aa: CASSFTGGPRELFF; CDR3nt: TGTGCCAGCAGTTTCACAGGGGGGCCGAGGGAGCTGTTTTTT
d_gene: -; abundance: -; len: 11; v_gene: TRBV7-9; j_gene: TRBJ2-7; CDR3aa: CASSFDLEQYF; CDR3nt: TGTGCCAGCAGCTTCGATCTCGAGCAGTACTTC
d_gene: -; abundance: -; len: 15; v_gene: TRBV4-1; j_gene: TRBJ2-7; CDR3aa: CASSQDTGQLYEQYF; CDR3nt: TGCGCCAGCAGCCAAGATACGGGACAACTCTACGAGCAGTACTTC
d_gene: -; abundance: -; len: 15; v_gene: TRBV11-2; j_gene: TRBJ2-1; CDR3aa: CASSLRQTGNNEQFF; CDR3nt: TGTGCCAGCAGCTTAAGACAAACAGGGAACAATGAGCAGTTCTTC
d_gene: TRBD1; abundance: once; len: 15; v_gene: TRBV7-9; j_gene: TRBJ2-7; CDR3aa: CASSPRTGSSYEQYF; CDR3nt: TGTGCCAGCAGCCCACGGACAGGGAGCTCCTACGAGCAGTACTTC
d_gene: -; abundance: -; len: 13; v_gene: TRBV19; j_gene: TRBJ1-1; CDR3aa: CASGEGTATEAFF; CDR3nt: TGTGCCAGTGGCGAGGGGACGGCCACTGAAGCTTTCTTT
d_gene: -; abundance: -; len: 14; v_gene: TRBV7-9; j_gene: TRBJ2-3; CDR3aa: CASSLAVDTDTQYF; CDR3nt: TGTGCCAGCAGCTTAGCGGTTGACACAGATACGCAGTATTTT
d_gene: TRBD2; abundance: -; len: 15; v_gene: TRBV19; j_gene: TRBJ2-1; CDR3aa: CASKSEAGAYNEQFF; CDR3nt: TGTGCCAGTAAATCGGAGGCGGGGGCCTACAATGAGCAGTTCTTC
d_gene: TRBD1; abundance: -; len: 14; v_gene: TRBV28; j_gene: TRBJ2-7; CDR3aa: CASSLTGANNEQYF; CDR3nt: TGTGCCAGCAGTTTGACAGGGGCTAACAACGAGCAGTACTTC
d_gene: -; abundance: -; len: 12; v_gene: TRBV7-9; j_gene: TRBJ2-4; CDR3aa: CASSPGAGTGSF; CDR3nt: TGTGCCAGCAGCCCGGGAGCAGGTACCGGATCTTTC
d_gene: -; abundance: -; len: 15; v_gene: TRBV5-6; j_gene: TRBJ1-2; CDR3aa: CASSMGALRVYGYTF; CDR3nt: TGTGCCAGCAGCATGGGGGCGTTGAGGGTCTATGGCTACACCTTC
d_gene: TRBD2; abundance: once; len: 20; v_gene: TRBV4-1; j_gene: TRBJ2-1; CDR3aa: CASSGRGGLAGGPGGNEQFF; CDR3nt: TGCGCCAGCAGCGGACGCGGTGGACTAGCGGGAGGCCCTGGAGGCAATGAGCAGTTCTTC
d_gene: -; abundance: -; len: 14; v_gene: TRBV30; j_gene: TRBJ1-1; CDR3aa: CAWRDHTSRAEAFF; CDR3nt: TGTGCCTGGAGGGACCACACCTCACGGGCTGAAGCTTTCTTT
d_gene: TRBD1; abundance: -; len: 14; v_gene: TRBV7-8; j_gene: TRBJ2-1; CDR3aa: CASSYRGKGAEQFF; CDR3nt: TGTGCCAGCAGCTACAGGGGTAAGGGCGCTGAGCAGTTCTTC
d_gene: -; abundance: -; len: 13; v_gene: TRBV27; j_gene: TRBJ1-5; CDR3aa: CASSLIRDQPQHF; CDR3nt: TGTGCCAGCAGTTTAATCAGAGATCAGCCCCAGCATTTT
d_gene: TRBD2; abundance: -; len: 18; v_gene: TRBV15; j_gene: TRBJ2-3; CDR3aa: CATSRAHAAGEGADTQYF; CDR3nt: TGTGCCACCAGCAGGGCTCATGCCGCGGGAGAAGGAGCAGATACGCAGTATTTT
d_gene: TRBD1; abundance: -; len: 14; v_gene: TRBV6-5; j_gene: TRBJ2-7; CDR3aa: CASSSDRGPYEQYF; CDR3nt: TGTGCCAGCAGCTCGGACAGGGGACCCTACGAGCAGTACTTC
d_gene: TRBD1; abundance: -; len: 14; v_gene: TRBV28; j_gene: TRBJ1-2; CDR3aa: CASSPGQAGYGYTF; CDR3nt: TGTGCCAGCAGTCCGGGACAGGCGGGCTATGGCTACACCTTC
d_gene: TRBD1; abundance: -; len: 10; v_gene: TRBV6-1; j_gene: TRBJ1-1; CDR3aa: CAILQGEAFF; CDR3nt: TGTGCCATCTTACAGGGGGAGGCTTTCTTT